Reported below is one T cell receptor beta chain. Its antigen is currently unknown. The sample comes from a study of glioma-infiltrating T cells after dendritic cell vaccination. Notes on the study in general: Longer survival after dendritic cell vaccination followed higher pretreatment TIL content.

The CDR3 is made up of 15 amino acids. CDR1 and CDR2 (germline): MNHNS, SASEGT. Trimming stripped 4 bases from V and 7 bases from J, with 17 bases between. Input was 2 ug genomic DNA, or all available if less. Amplification used 60 V beta primers and 13 J beta primers. The table came from immunoSEQ multiplex PCR; TCRdb's copy has only in-frame clones and leaves some out. The top ten hold 7% to 9.5% of the sample, which has 71,000 or so clones, around 86% seen once. The sequence derives from a human donor with glioblastoma. The source material was blood, sampled before dendritic cell vaccination. The chain links TRBV6-1 to TRBJ1-5; tentatively, D is TRBD1 (6 bases). CDR3 coding DNA: TGTGCCAGCAGTGCACAGGGTTCGGAAGAACAGCCCCAGCATTTT. Amino acid sequence: CASSAQGSEEQPQHF.